Described below is a single T cell receptor beta chain sequence and its context. The record originates from a study of shared clonotypes between healthy human individuals. Profiling relied on immunoSEQ multiplex PCR, and the TCRdb table lists in-frame clones only, not all of them. Counted here are about 2.4 million clones, 90% to 95% occurring once; the ten biggest clones make up approximately 0.36%. This CDR3 comprises 17 residues. Looked up from germline, CDR1 is SGDLS and CDR2 is YYNGEE. V lost 4 bases and J lost 4; bases outside the gene matches: 9. Sequencing used naive CD4+ T cells from PBMCs. The subset here: CD45RA+ positively selected. V gene TRBV9 combines with J gene TRBJ2-5; 14 bases are shared with TRBD2. This sequence was found in a man aged 18 to 30 in good health. Some clones in this sample may be carry-over from other donors' samples. CDR3 loop: CASSPGLAGGGAETQYF. The CDR3 DNA follows: TGTGCCAGCAGCCCCGGACTAGCGGGAGGTGGGGCAGAGACCCAGTACTTC.